This T cell receptor beta chain was identified in a study of spatial heterogeneity in lung cancer. Study details: On average, each unique TCR and UMI combination appeared more than ten times in raw reads.

V was clipped by 5 bases and J by 5 bases; unmatched bases: 7. CDR1 SGHTA and CDR2 FQGNSA come from the germline V gene. The CDR3 sequence is 15 residues long. Time point in this sample: sample taken at primary tumor resection. Extraction of whole RNA from tumor, nontumor lung or frozen PBMC preceded unsorted sequencing. Donation came from some 73 patients with untreated early-stage non-small cell lung cancer. TCRdb redid the calling of the 5' RACE reads with MiXCR, one entry per CDR3 protein. The sample carries about 11,000 distinct CDR3 sequences, over 6.5% recorded once. This clonotype was recorded at least ten times. Its antigen is unidentified. Study-wide results and caveats: Ubiquitous expanded tumor TCRs appeared in blood more at resection than follow-up.

This sequence originates from a male donor with early-stage non-small cell lung cancer. The genes are TRBV7-2 and TRBJ1-5, with 9 bases lining up with TRBD1. The sample was PBMCs, taken at surgery. CDR3 nucleotides: TGTGCCAGCAGCCAAAACAGGGGGCAGTATCAGCCCCAGCATTTT. Its protein is CASSQNRGQYQPQHF.